The T cell receptor (beta chain) under discussion was sequenced for a study of cytomegalovirus exposure and HLA in healthy donors. Primers for the PCR totalled 60 Vbeta and 13 Jbeta. Under the authors' procedure: Approximately 11 million shared chains were among the 60 million to 80 million unique TCR beta chains that a later analysis counted. Using immunoSEQ multiplex PCR, the repertoire was profiled, and TCRdb retains in-frame clones only, with some absent. That table furnishes V, J and clone size, whereas the DNA furnished D and trimming. The sample shows 150,000 to 200,000 clones, more than 75% of them seen only once. The V end was cut by 1 base, the J end by 4 bases, with 14 bases between. The length of the CDR3 is 15 residues. Germline V gives CDR1 SGHDT, CDR2 YYEEEE. Of note for this clone: The antigen is undetermined.

General study points: A later analysis found common viral pathogens apparently linked to several of the most significant clusters. A later analysis linked a missense DCLRE1C variant to TCR beta V- and J-gene trimming.

The TCR originated in a girl under 18 in good health and CMV-seropositive. The rearrangement links TRBV5-6 to TRBJ1-1; D is unclear. The sequencing sample was made of PBMCs. CDR3 loop: CASSLWALRPTEAFF. The CDR3, as DNA: TGTGCCAGCAGCTTGTGGGCCCTCCGCCCCACTGAAGCTTTCTTT.